The 20 T cell receptor beta chains below come from one sample, sequenced in a study of T-cell reconstitution after alpha-beta-depleted transplantation in children. Unique molecular identifiers featured in how the TCRbeta library was prepared. TCRdb re-called the PCR reads with MiXCR, one entry per CDR3 protein. The table lists some 72,000 distinct CDR3 sequences, 7.3% of them singletons, with 2.5% in the top ten. The sample in question was PBMCs from the stem cell graft donor, obtained from the stem cell graft. The receptors shown here come from a human donor who donated a stem cell graft to a child with acute lymphoblastic leukemia.

In regard to this clonotype: One end of the junction varies from germline; a read error may be responsible. The chain has TRBV20-1 and TRBJ1-6; D gene unclear. The CDR3 runs 17 residues. Germline V gene data show CDR1 as DFQATT and CDR2 as SNEGSKA (reference sequence). CDR3 amino acids: CCARDLNSSSYNSPLHF. The CDR3 DNA sequence: TGCTGTGCTAGAGATCTAAACTCGAGCTCCTATAATTCACCCCTCCACTTT.

This clonotype has at least ten counts. The chain recombines TRBV5-4 with TRBJ2-4; 9 bases match TRBD1. Trimming removed 5 bases from V and 5 bases from J; junction bases left unmatched: 8. CDR1 is SGHNT, CDR2 YYREEE, per germline (reference sequence). This CDR3 contains 15 residues. In nucleotides, the CDR3 is TGTGCCAGCAGTCCAGCGGGACAGGGCGAAAACATTCAGTACTTC. It codes for CASSPAGQGENIQYF. The variable domain in full, completed from reference TRBV5-4 and TRBJ2-4, reads ETGVTQSPTHLIKTRGQQVTLRCSSQSGHNTVSWYQQALGQGPQFIFQYYREEENGRGNFPPRFSGLQFPNYSSELNVNALELDDSALYLCASSPAGQGENIQYFGAGTRLSVL.

This clonotype showed up many times. This chain connects TRBV7-3 to TRBJ2-7; 9 bases fit TRBD2. The CDR3 covers 15 residues. J lost 6 bases, V lost 5 bases, and 11 bases had no gene match. Germline V gene sequence: CDR1 SGHTA, CDR2 FQGTGA. The CDR3, as DNA: TGTGCCAGCAGCACAAGGGGCGGGAGGGGGAGCGAGCAGTACTTC. Its protein product is CASSTRGGRGSEQYF.

Many counts were recorded for this clonotype. This chain joins TRBV7-2 and TRBJ2-4; D is unresolved. Germline V gene sequence: CDR1 SGHTA, CDR2 FQGNSA. V dropped 1 base and J dropped 9 bases, with 13 bases sitting between them. The length of the CDR3 is 14 residues. The DNA of the CDR3 is TGTGCCAGCAGCTTAGAGCCTACGGTGGGCATTCAGTACTTC. Translated, it gives CASSLEPTVGIQYF.

This clonotype appeared many times. V usage is TRBV20-1 and J usage is TRBJ2-1, with 13 positions matching TRBD2. The CDR3 spans 17 residues. Germline assignment: CDR1 DFQATT and CDR2 SNEGSKA (reference sequence). Trimming at V came to 2 bases and at J to 8 bases, leaving 12 bases not matched to a gene. DNA for the CDR3: TGCAGTGCTAGACCACCGACTAGCGGGAGGCTTAGGGATGAGCAGTTCTTC. Protein product: CSARPPTSGRLRDEQFF.

This clonotype was picked up a small number of times. Because the CDR3's place on the DNA is in doubt, the DNA is left out and the CDR3 is given as listed by TCRdb. The chain combines TRBV7-9 with TRBJ1-2; TRBD1, the table's D call, was not compared with the DNA. The CDR3 spans 14 residues, counting both ends. The germline CDR1 and CDR2 sequences are SEHNR and FQNEAQ (reference sequence). The chain's CDR3 is CASSLVGQGNGYTF.

In this sample, this clonotype turned up many times. The rearrangement joins TRBV5-5 to TRBJ1-4; 9 bases fit TRBD1. The CDR3 is 14 residues long. Germline CDR1 SGHKS, CDR2 YYEKEE (reference sequence). Trimming at V came to 4 bases and at J to 8 bases, leaving 6 bases not matched to a gene. The CDR3 DNA follows: TGTGCCAGCAGCCCATCGGGACAGGGCGAAAAACTGTTTTTT. Protein product: CASSPSGQGEKLFF. Combining the CDR3 with reference TRBV5-5 and TRBJ1-4 gives the whole variable domain DAGVTQSPTHLIKTRGQQVTLRCSPISGHKSVSWYQQVLGQGPQFIFQYYEKEERGRGNFPDRFSARQFPNYSSELNVNALLLGDSALYLCASSPSGQGEKLFFGSGTQLSVL.

This clonotype was seen repeatedly, ten times or more. The V and J genes are TRBV28 and TRBJ2-1; 10 bases are a match to TRBD1. The J segment lost 7 bases and the V segment lost 2 bases, leaving 8 bases of the junction unmatched. CDR3 length: 16 residues. Germline V gene data show CDR1 as MDHEN and CDR2 as SYDVKM. Here the CDR3 reads CASSLKRDRGRNEQFF. The CDR3 DNA reads TGTGCCAGCAGTTTAAAGAGGGACAGGGGACGGAATGAGCAGTTCTTC.

This clonotype has at least ten counts. V gene TRBV12-3 or TRBV12-4 combines with J gene TRBJ2-7; D is unclear. The V end lost 2 bases, the J end lost 2 bases, and 10 bases lay between the germline ends. This CDR3 comprises 14 residues. CDR3 protein: CASSLRAGTYEQYF. CDR3 DNA: TGTGCCAGCAGTTTAAGGGCAGGAACCTACGAGCAGTACTTC.

This clonotype was seen many times. V gene TRBV28 combines with J gene TRBJ2-3; 15 bases map to TRBD2. The germline gives CDR1 MDHEN, CDR2 SYDVKM. The CDR3 has 14 amino acids. The V segment lost 5 bases and the J segment 8 bases; nucleotides outside the gene matches: 2. The chain's CDR3 is CASSPGLAGGTQYF. DNA of the CDR3: TGTGCCAGCAGTCCGGGACTAGCGGGAGGTACGCAGTATTTT.

The chain employs TRBV18 and TRBJ1-5, with a possible D match to TRBD1 (6 bases). The CDR3 has 15 amino acids. The V gene's germline CDR1 is KGHSH and CDR2 LQKENI. V was trimmed by 2 bases and J by 5 bases, leaving 13 bases between them. The CDR3 DNA sequence: TGTGCCAGCTCACCAAGTTGGGGGCCCGATCAGCCCCAGCATTTT. It is translated as CASSPSWGPDQPQHF.

This clonotype was detected a few times. This may be a read error: a much more frequent sequence differs by one nucleotide. V usage is TRBV11-1 and J usage is TRBJ2-3; tentatively, D is TRBD1 (6 bases). Trimming cost V 1 base and J 2 bases, with 10 bases left between them. Looked up from germline, CDR1 is SGHAT and CDR2 is FQDESV (reference sequence). The CDR3 loop spans 15 amino acids. CDR3 region: CASSLEYRATDTQYF. CDR3 DNA: TGTGCCAGCAGCTTAGAGTACAGGGCCACAGATACGCAGTATTTT.

This clonotype was seen a few times. This CDR3 reads CASSPGTEAPANYGYTF. The CDR3 DNA sequence: TGTGCCAGCAGCCCAGGGACAGAAGCTCCGGCTAACTATGGCTACACCTTC. The chain employs TRBV7-9 and TRBJ1-2; 7 positions match TRBD1. The length of the CDR3 is 17 residues. The germline CDR1 and CDR2 sequences are SEHNR and FQNEAQ (reference sequence). V was clipped by 5 bases and J by 0 bases; unmatched bases: 12.

This clonotype was observed many times. The chain has TRBV27 and TRBJ1-1; TRBD1 is a possible D gene (5 bases). The V end was cut by 6 bases, the J end by 0 bases, with 14 bases between. Germline CDR1 is MNHEY and CDR2 is SMNVEV (reference sequence). The CDR3 runs 15 residues. For the CDR3, the DNA is TGTGCCAGCAGCCGTTGGGGGGAAGTGAACACTGAAGCTTTCTTT. Translation: CASSRWGEVNTEAFF.

The sample holds many counts of this clonotype. V and J are TRBV7-9 and TRBJ2-7, with D possibly being TRBD1 (5 bases). V lost 5 bases, J lost 2 bases, and 13 bases lay in between. The CDR3 length is 14 residues. Germline lookup yields CDR1 SEHNR and CDR2 FQNEAQ (reference sequence). The CDR3 here is CASSQGWRAYEQYF. The DNA for the CDR3 is TGTGCCAGCAGCCAGGGATGGAGAGCCTACGAGCAGTACTTC.

In this sample, this clonotype turned up once. The chain is built from TRBV29-1 and TRBJ2-7, with TRBD1 matching over 7 bases. V shed 4 bases, J shed 1 base, and the junction held 4 bases outside the gene matches. CDR3 length: 13 amino acids. Per the germline V gene, CDR1 is SQVTM and CDR2 is ANQGSEA. In DNA form, the CDR3 reads TGCAGCGTTGTAAGGGGGCCATCCTACGAGCAGTACTTC. It is translated as CSVVRGPSYEQYF.

This clonotype has just a few counts. The chain is built from TRBV15 and TRBJ1-2; D perhaps matches TRBD1 (5 bases). Trimming took off 0 bases at V and 1 base at J, with 12 bases between the two ends. In germline, CDR1 is LNHNV, CDR2 YYDKDF (reference sequence). This CDR3 region has 16 residues. The CDR3 coding sequence is TGTGCCACCAGCAGAGATCGGGAGGACATTAACTATGGCTACACCTTC. Its translation: CATSRDREDINYGYTF.

In this sample, this clonotype turned up a few times. The rearrangement links TRBV4-2 to TRBJ1-4, with D maybe TRBD1 (6 bases). Germline CDR1 and CDR2: LGHNA and YNFKEQ. V gave up 7 bases and J gave up 5 bases, with 14 bases separating them. There are 14 residues in the CDR3. The CDR3: CASNPDRRNEKLFF. The CDR3, as DNA: TGTGCCAGCAACCCTGACAGGCGGAATGAAAAACTGTTTTTT.

This clonotype was seen repeatedly, ten times or more. The chain joins TRBV7-8 to TRBJ2-7, with TRBD1 identical over 10 bases. CDR1 and CDR2 (germline): SGHVS, FQNEAQ. The CDR3 sequence is 16 residues long. Germline trimming cut 5 bases from V and 4 bases from J; bases unmatched to any gene: 11. The CDR3 here is CASSPQPGQGSYEQYF. The CDR3 nucleotides are TGTGCCAGCAGCCCCCAACCGGGACAGGGGTCTTACGAGCAGTACTTC.

This clonotype came up many times. The CDR3 DNA is TGTGCCAGCAGCTTGGGGGTTGAAAAACTGTTTTTT. It codes for CASSLGVEKLFF. The genes are TRBV7-8 and TRBJ1-4; a possible D gene is TRBD1 (5 bases). Germline V gives CDR1 SGHVS, CDR2 FQNEAQ. Between the trimmed V and J ends, which lost 3 bases and 7 bases, there was a span of 6 bases. The CDR3 sequence is 12 residues long.